Sequencing of this T cell receptor beta chain was carried out in a study of T cell changes during pregnancy in multiple sclerosis. The table came from immunoSEQ multiplex PCR; TCRdb's copy has only in-frame clones and leaves some out. This sample has over 10,000 clones, with over 90% found just once. J was trimmed by 8 bases and V by 5 bases; bases with no gene match: 14. This CDR3 is 15 amino acids long. The germline gives CDR1 MNHNY, CDR2 SVGAGI (reference sequence). The material sequenced was CD4+ T cells from peripheral blood mononuclear cells, taken before pregnancy. This chain links TRBV6-6 with TRBJ1-1; 7 positions match TRBD1. This sequence was found in a female donor with multiple sclerosis, enrolled in a pregnancy study. The CDR3 spells CASSQGTAMQKEAFF. Written as DNA, the CDR3 is TGTGCCAGCAGTCAAGGGACAGCAATGCAAAAGGAAGCTTTCTTT.